The table lists the clone carrying this T cell receptor (beta chain) with a count of one. Its antigen remains unknown. V lost 3 bases and J 0 bases, leaving 10 bases between the germline ends. The germline V gene encodes CDR1 SGDLS and CDR2 YYNGEE. CDR3 length equals 14 residues. These data originate in a study of OX40 agonist ivuxolimab in advanced cancers. Study summary: Of mixed ages from 23 to 79 and averaging approximately 60 years, the group was 65% to 85% male. Study-level points and caveats: On average, CD8+ T cells showed a greater number of expanded clones than CD4+.

Produced via immunoSEQ multiplex PCR; TCRdb's table is partial and in-frame only. The repertoire holds roughly 46,000 clones, with roughly 90% as singletons. The sequence was obtained from an adult with an advanced solid tumor such as melanoma, head and neck, liver or kidney cancer. The chain employs TRBV9 and TRBJ2-7, with D possibly matching TRBD2 (5 bases). The sample in question was CD4+ or CD8+ T cells sorted from blood, obtained in a trial of the OX40 agonist ivuxolimab. The DNA of the CDR3 is TGTGCCAGCAGCGCAAGCGGAATCTCCTACGAGCAGTACTTC. Translated: CASSASGISYEQYF.